The text below deals with one T cell receptor beta chain. Its antigen is as yet unknown. These data belong to a study of CXCR3-negative and CXCR3-positive naive CD8 T cells. Study results and limitations: Once cells were cryopreserved, CXCR3 expression went down partly, and most assays used fresh PBMCs. CXCR3-expressing naive cells carried TRB CDR3s more hydrophobic than those of CXCR3-negative naive cells.

There are 16 residues in the CDR3. Germline CDR1 MDHEN, CDR2 SYDVKM. TRB cDNA was prepared as libraries by UMI-labeled 5' RACE. TCRdb reprocessed the 5' RACE reads, keeping one entry per CDR3 protein, no DNA. Here the sample table reports 150,000 to 180,000 distinct CDR3 sequences. Sequencing was performed on naive CXCR3+ CD8+ T cells from blood. Subset here: CD45RO-CCR7+CD27+CD95- naive CD8+ T cells expressing CXCR3 (TNR3+). This chain joins TRBV28 and TRBJ2-5; with no DNA, the TCRdb D assignment of TRBD1 cannot be verified. The sequence came from a human donor in good health. Some clones in this sample may be carry-over from other donors' samples. The CDR3 sequence is CASSPAAGISEGTQYF.